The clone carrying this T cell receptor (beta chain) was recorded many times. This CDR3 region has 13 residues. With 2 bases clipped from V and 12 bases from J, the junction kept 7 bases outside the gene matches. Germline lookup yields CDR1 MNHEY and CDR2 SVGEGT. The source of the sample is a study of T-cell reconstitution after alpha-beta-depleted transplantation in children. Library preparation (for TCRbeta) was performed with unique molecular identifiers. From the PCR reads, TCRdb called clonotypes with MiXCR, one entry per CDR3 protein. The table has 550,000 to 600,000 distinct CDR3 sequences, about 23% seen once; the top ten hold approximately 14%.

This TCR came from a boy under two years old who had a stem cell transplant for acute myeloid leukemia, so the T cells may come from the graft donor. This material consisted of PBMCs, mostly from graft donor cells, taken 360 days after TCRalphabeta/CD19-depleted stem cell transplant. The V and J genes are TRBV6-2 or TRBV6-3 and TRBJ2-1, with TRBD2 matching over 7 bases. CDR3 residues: CASSYKGGRVQFF. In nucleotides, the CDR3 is TGTGCCAGCAGTTACAAGGGAGGGCGGGTGCAGTTCTTC.